This entry describes one T cell receptor beta chain. This clonotype was observed a handful of times. The specificity of this receptor is unknown. No much larger clone is present one base from it, and per-base qualities are unavailable. The data stem from a study of Graves' ophthalmopathy and Graves' hyperthyroidism (dated by TCRdb to the late 2010s). For the wider study: Peripheral blood samples were taken at the time of initial diagnosis, before any treatment was given. A discovery set of 95 to 100 patients (43 ophthalmopathy, 57 stable hyperthyroidism) was enrolled to explore V-J signatures distinguishing ophthalmopathy from hyperthyroidism. In over five hyperthyroidism patients, T-cell repertoires of thyroid tissue and blood were compared. In total, some 130 blood samples were TCR-sequenced: around 42 ophthalmopathy, over 70 hyperthyroidism and 17 hyperthyroidism-to-ophthalmopathy patients. Following sample collection, hyperthyroidism patients were given methimazole at a starting dose of 30 mg daily, and ophthalmopathy patients were given high-dose intravenous methylprednisolone. The study used TCR beta repertoire signatures to distinguish Graves' ophthalmopathy from Graves' hyperthyroidism and to predict progression to ophthalmopathy. An independent validation cohort was composed of roughly 19 hyperthyroidism patients and about 17 patients who later progressed from hyperthyroidism to ophthalmopathy. The research as a whole found: No statistical method was used to set the sample size in advance, and the investigators knew which group each participant was assigned to. In validation, the model predicted ophthalmopathy progression with 70.59% sensitivity and roughly 78% specificity; about a dozen predicted patients were CT-confirmed with GO in a median of 6.5 months. Among expanded thyroid clonotypes with frequency above 0.001, most also showed up in blood, which suggests that blood repertoires may reflect the thyroid immune response. Ophthalmopathy was separated from stable hyperthyroidism by the 13-signature model with 85% to 90% sensitivity and 81.08% specificity in cross-validation and with 80%/75% in the test set.

Ophthalmopathy patients had moderately to severely active disease, Clinical Activity Score of at least 3, NOSPECS grade of at least 4, and disease duration under 3 months. Patients were excluded if they had other autoimmune diseases, uncontrolled infections, pregnancy or lactation. Clinical symptoms, serum thyroxine, TRAb, thyroid ultrasound and orbital computed tomography were used for diagnosis. PBMCs were isolated from about 10 ml of fresh peripheral blood by Ficoll-Paque density gradient centrifugation. Trizol reagent was used to extract the total RNA, and its quality was then checked on an Agilent 2100 Bioanalyzer. The germline V gene (reference sequence) gives CDR1 as SEHNR and CDR2 as FQNEAQ. Including the terminal cysteine and phenylalanine, the CDR3 comprises 12 residues. The kept DNA is CDR3 alone, 36 bases in frame from the first base. V loses 5 bases of germline sequence and J loses 5 bases, and the interval between the two ends is 10 bases.

For repertoire sequencing, TCR beta CDR3 regions were amplified from RNA transcripts. The first round of RT-PCR was done with HTBI primers and the Qiagen OneStep RT-PCR kit, and was followed by a second round of multiplex PCR, then size selection and purification. Libraries were sequenced on an Illumina HiSeq2000 using paired-end 100 bp reads. The authors' analysis ran thus. SOAPnuke was used to process the reads, removing any read that contained adapters or uncalled bases, had a mean Phred below 15, or lacked an exact match to the constant primer or identifier. COPE v1.2.5 was used to merge high-quality paired reads. Each unique nucleotide sequence was treated as a clonotype, and MiTCR v1.1 was used to align the clonotypes to the IMGT TRB V, D and J references. Only V-J combinations with frequency above 0.0001 were analysed, covering more than 99% of repertoires. A TCR clonal expansion and chaos score per V-J combination was defined as the ratio of F50 clonal expansion to chaos observed in the TCRdist matrix. Welch's t-statistics and random forest were used to reduce the features to some 13 V-J combinations, which were then used as input to a naive Bayes classifier. Thyroid-blood repertoire similarity was quantified with the Morisita-Horn index. TCRdb passed the public sequencing reads through fastp at Q25 and MiXCR, retaining productive beta sequences. When rows share a CDR3 protein, they turn into one entry using the most common DNA and genes. Here the V and J calls rest on TCRdb's processing, not on the authors' analysis. The sample table contains tens of thousands of distinct CDR3 sequences; only one count was recorded for 50% of them. The ten largest clones add up to roughly 21% of the sample.

The chain uses TRBV7-9 and TRBJ2-7; no D gene is confidently identified. Sequenced: peripheral blood. The receptor was isolated from an adult man with Graves' ophthalmopathy. The DNA sequence is TGTGCCAGCAGCCCTCTTGGGGACGAGCAGTACTTC. It encodes CASSPLGDEQYF.